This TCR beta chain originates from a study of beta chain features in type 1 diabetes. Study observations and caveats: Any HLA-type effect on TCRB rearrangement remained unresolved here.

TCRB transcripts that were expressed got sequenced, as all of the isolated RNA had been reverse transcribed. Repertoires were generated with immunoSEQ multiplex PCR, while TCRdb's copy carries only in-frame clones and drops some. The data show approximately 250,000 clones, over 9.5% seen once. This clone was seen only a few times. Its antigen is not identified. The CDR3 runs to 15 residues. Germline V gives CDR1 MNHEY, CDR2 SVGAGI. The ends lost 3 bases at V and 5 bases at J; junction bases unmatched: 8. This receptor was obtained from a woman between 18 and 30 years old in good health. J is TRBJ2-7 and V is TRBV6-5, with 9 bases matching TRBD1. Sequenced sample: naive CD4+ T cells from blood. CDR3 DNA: TGTGCCAGCAGTTATTCCGGGACAGGGTTCGACGAGCAGTACTTC. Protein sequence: CASSYSGTGFDEQYF.